Below, one T cell receptor beta chain is given with its context. This CDR3 spans 14 amino acids. The germline CDR1 and CDR2 sequences are SEHNR and FQNEAQ (reference sequence). The V gene lost 6 bases and the J gene lost 5 bases, with 16 bases spanning the gap. This record belongs to a study of glioma-infiltrating T cells after dendritic cell vaccination. TCRB CDR3 was amplified from 2 ug genomic DNA or less. Amplification used 60 V beta primers and 13 J beta primers. Data came from immunoSEQ multiplex PCR; TCRdb stores just in-frame clones and leaves some out. The data hold roughly 100,000 clones, with roughly 80% observed a single time. Selection required adequate fresh-frozen tumor tissue plus more than two years' survival data. PBMC were collected before vaccination, two weeks after the third vaccination, and at progression.

The chain is built from TRBV7-9 and TRBJ1-2, with TRBD1 as a possible D gene (5 bases). Sequenced material: blood, taken before dendritic cell vaccination. This TCR came from a human donor with glioblastoma. The CDR3 DNA sequence: TGTGCCAGCAGTCTGCTGGGGGGGGAATATGGCTACACCTTC. Amino acids: CASSLLGGEYGYTF.